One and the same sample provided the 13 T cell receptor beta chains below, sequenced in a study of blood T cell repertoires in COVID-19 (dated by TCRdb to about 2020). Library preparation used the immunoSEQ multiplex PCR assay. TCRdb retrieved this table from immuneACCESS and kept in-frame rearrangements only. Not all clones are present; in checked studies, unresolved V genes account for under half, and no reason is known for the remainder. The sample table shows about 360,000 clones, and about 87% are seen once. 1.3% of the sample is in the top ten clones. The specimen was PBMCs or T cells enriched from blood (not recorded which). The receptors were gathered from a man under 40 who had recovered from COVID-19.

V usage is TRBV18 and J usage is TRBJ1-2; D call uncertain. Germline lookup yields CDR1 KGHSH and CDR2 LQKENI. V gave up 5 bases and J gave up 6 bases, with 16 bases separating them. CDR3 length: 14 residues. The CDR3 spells CASSSVWRIDGYTF. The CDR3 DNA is TGTGCCAGCTCATCCGTGTGGAGGATAGATGGCTACACCTTC.

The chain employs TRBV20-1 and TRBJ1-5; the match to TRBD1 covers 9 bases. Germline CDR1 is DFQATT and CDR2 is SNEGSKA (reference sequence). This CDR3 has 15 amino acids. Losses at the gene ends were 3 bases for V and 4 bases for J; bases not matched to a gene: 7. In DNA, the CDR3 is TGCAGTGCTAGTTTACCGGGGACAGGGAATCAGCCCCAGCATTTT. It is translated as CSASLPGTGNQPQHF.

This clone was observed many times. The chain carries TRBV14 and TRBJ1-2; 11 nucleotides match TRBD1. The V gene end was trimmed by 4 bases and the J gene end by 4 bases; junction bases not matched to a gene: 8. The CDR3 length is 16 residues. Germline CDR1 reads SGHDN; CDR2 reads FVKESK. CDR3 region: CASSPGTGGRFYGYTF. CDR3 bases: TGTGCCAGCAGCCCGGGGACAGGGGGAAGGTTCTATGGCTACACCTTC.

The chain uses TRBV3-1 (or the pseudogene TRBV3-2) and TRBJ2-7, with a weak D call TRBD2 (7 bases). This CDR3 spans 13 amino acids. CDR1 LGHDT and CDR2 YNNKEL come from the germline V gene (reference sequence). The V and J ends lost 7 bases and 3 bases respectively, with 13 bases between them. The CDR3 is CASILGGGYEQYF. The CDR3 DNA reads TGTGCCAGCATCCTAGGGGGGGGCTACGAGCAGTACTTC.

CDR3 loop: CASSIREGQPQHF. The CDR3 coding sequence is TGTGCCAGTAGTATCAGGGAAGGTCAGCCCCAGCATTTT. The chain recombines TRBV19 with TRBJ1-5; a possible D gene is TRBD1 (5 bases). Trimming removed 3 bases at V and 6 bases at J, with 9 bases between. CDR1 is LNHDA and CDR2 is SQIVND in the germline V gene (reference sequence). The CDR3 has 13 residues. Full variable domain (remainder filled in from reference TRBV19 and TRBJ1-5): DGGITQSPKYLFRKEGQNVTLSCEQNLNHDAMYWYRQDPGQGLRLIYYSQIVNDFQKGDIAEGYSVSREKKESFPLTVTSAQKNPTAFYLCASSIREGQPQHFGDGTRLSIL.

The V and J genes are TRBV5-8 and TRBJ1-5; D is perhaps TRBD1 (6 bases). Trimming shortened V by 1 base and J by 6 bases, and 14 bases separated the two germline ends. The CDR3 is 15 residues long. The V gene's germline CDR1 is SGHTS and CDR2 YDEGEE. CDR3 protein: CASSLWTQGSQPQHF. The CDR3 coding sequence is TGTGCCAGCAGCTTGTGGACACAGGGAAGTCAGCCCCAGCATTTT.

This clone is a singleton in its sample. The chain's CDR3 is CASSERGDLPSYEQYF. CDR3 DNA sequence: TGTGCCAGCAGTGAACGGGGGGACTTACCCTCCTACGAGCAGTACTTC. The chain combines TRBV6-1 with TRBJ2-7, with 7 nucleotides matching TRBD2. In germline, CDR1 is MNHNS, CDR2 SASEGT. The CDR3 contains 16 residues. V gave up 2 bases and J gave up 0 bases; unmatched junction bases: 7.

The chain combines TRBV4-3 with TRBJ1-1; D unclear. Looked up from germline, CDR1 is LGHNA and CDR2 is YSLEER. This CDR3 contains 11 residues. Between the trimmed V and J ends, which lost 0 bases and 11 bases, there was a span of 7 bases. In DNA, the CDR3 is TGCGCCAGCAGCCAAGATTCCATGGCTTTCTTT. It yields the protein CASSQDSMAFF.

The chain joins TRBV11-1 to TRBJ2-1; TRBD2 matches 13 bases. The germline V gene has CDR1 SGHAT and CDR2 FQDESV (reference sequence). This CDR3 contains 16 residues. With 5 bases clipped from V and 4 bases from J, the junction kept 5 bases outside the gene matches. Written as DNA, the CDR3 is TGTGCCAGCAGCACACGGACTAGCGGGGGATACAATGAGCAGTTCTTC. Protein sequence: CASSTRTSGGYNEQFF.

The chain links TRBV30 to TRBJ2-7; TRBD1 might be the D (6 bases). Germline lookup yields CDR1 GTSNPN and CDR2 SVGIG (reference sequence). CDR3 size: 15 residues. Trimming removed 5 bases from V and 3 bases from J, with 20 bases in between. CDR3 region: CAWGTGTHPVYEQYF. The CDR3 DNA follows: TGTGCCTGGGGCACCGGGACACATCCAGTCTACGAGCAGTACTTC. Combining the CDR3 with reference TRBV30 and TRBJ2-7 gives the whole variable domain SQTIHQWPATLVQPVGSPLSLECTVEGTSNPNLYWYRQAAGRGLQLLFYSVGIGQISSEVPQNLSASRPQDRQFILSSKKLLLSDSGFYLCAWGTGTHPVYEQYFGPGTRLTVT.

The CDR3 DNA sequence: TGTGCCAGCAGCCAAGATCTAGCGGGGGGTTCAGATACGCAGTATTTT. It yields the protein CASSQDLAGGSDTQYF. The chain carries TRBV3-1 (or the pseudogene TRBV3-2) and TRBJ2-3; 11 nucleotides align to TRBD2. This CDR3 spans 16 amino acids. V shed 0 bases and J 4 bases; nucleotides not matched to a gene: 3. Germline V gene lookup returns CDR1 LGHDT and CDR2 YNNKEL (reference sequence).

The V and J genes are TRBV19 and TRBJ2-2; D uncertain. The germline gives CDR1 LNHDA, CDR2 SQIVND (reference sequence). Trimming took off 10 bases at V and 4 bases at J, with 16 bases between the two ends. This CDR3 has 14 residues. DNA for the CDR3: TGTGCCACCAAGAGAGACAACCCCACCGGGGAGCTGTTTTTT. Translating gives CATKRDNPTGELFF.

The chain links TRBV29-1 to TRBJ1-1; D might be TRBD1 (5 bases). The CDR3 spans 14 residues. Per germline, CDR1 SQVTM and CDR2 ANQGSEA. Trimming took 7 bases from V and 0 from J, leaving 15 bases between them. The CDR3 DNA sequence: TGCAGCGCGGCGAACAGGAACATGAACACTGAAGCTTTCTTT. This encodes CSAANRNMNTEAFF. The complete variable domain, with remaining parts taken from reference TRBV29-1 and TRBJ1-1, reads SAVISQKPSRDICQRGTSLTIQCQVDSQVTMMFWYRQQPGQSLTLIATANQGSEATYESGFVIDKFPISRPNLTFSTLTVSNMSPEDSSIYLCSAANRNMNTEAFFGQGTRLTVV.